This entry concerns a single T cell receptor (beta chain). Its recognized antigen is unknown. Within one base of it there is no much larger clone, and no base qualities were kept. Donors formed part of the validation cohort, which comprised 120 subjects and was distinct from the first cohort of under 850 subjects. The data stem from a study of cytomegalovirus exposure and HLA in healthy donors (TCRdb year 2017). In the study overall: According to a later analysis, one platform produced both the roughly 110 validation repertoires and the approximately 600 repertoires of the first cohort. The study aimed to test whether cataloging public T cell receptors could reveal signatures of past pathogen exposure. Along with the approximately 650-subject first cohort, a separate validation cohort of over 90 different subjects was used. High-throughput TCR immunosequencing, statistical association of individual TCRs with disease status, and machine learning were combined to predict cytomegalovirus infection status. Here is what the overall study found, with its caveats: In the study, 150 to 200 TCR beta chains were listed as associated with cytomegalovirus. The validation cohort had no HLA typing available for a later analysis, so co-occurrence within that cohort was assessed over all 120 or so repertoires. Most TCR sequences were observed very rarely across donors, whereas some public TCRs were present in many individuals. Of the cluster scores, approximately 95% were above 0 in a later analysis, which found that TCRs clustered in the first cohort also tended to co-occur in the roughly 130 validation repertoires. The authors suggested that the approach could potentially be extended to other disease states and immunological phenotypes. The classifier was reported to diagnose cytomegalovirus status with high specificity and sensitivity in both the original cohort and the validation cohort. In vitro tests confirmed that a few of the cytomegalovirus-associated TCR beta chains recognize cytomegalovirus antigens.

The library was obtained by the immunoSEQ multiplex PCR assay. In the paper's pipeline: To diagnose cytomegalovirus status from the catalog of TCR beta chain sequences, a statistical classification framework was built. The immuneACCESS repertoire file appears here via TCRdb, limited to in-frame rearrangements. These files lack a portion of the clones; in checked studies, under half of the deficit traces to unresolved V genes, and the cause of the others is not known. The V and J calls and clone size come from that table; D and trimming were worked out from the DNA. This sample comprises approximately 160,000 clones, roughly 83% of them detected only once. The ten top clones hold more than 8.5% of the sample. Via the germline V gene, CDR1 is SGHTA and CDR2 FQGTGA. V and J are truncated by 6 bases and 3 bases respectively, leaving an intervening sequence of 16 bases. From its cysteine to its phenylalanine, the CDR3 spans 15 amino acids. Only the CDR3 part of the read is kept: 45 bases, read in frame from the first base.

The chain is assembled from TRBV7-3 and TRBJ2-3; 6 matching bases give a weak D call of TRBD1. Sequenced input: PBMCs. This TCR came from a young man in good health and CMV-seropositive. The CDR3 region reads CASSLDRPGTDTQYF. The sequenced DNA: TGTGCCAGCAGTCTCGACAGGCCCGGAACAGATACGCAGTATTTT.